The next 27 T cell receptor beta chains were all read from a single sample in a study of shared clonotypes between healthy human individuals. Using immunoSEQ multiplex PCR, the repertoire was profiled, and TCRdb retains in-frame clones only, with some absent. The sample lists about 510,000 clones, about 96% occurring once. The specimen sequenced was naive CD4+ T cells sorted from blood. Stated subset: CD45RA+ positively selected. Receptor source: a woman in her thirties in good health.

Only a few counts were recorded for this clone. The rearrangement uses TRBV7-8 and TRBJ2-7, with D uncertain. The CDR3 runs to 12 residues. Germline V gene sequence: CDR1 SGHVS, CDR2 FQNEAQ. Deletions cut 5 bases from V and 5 bases from J, with 10 bases between. The CDR3 loop is CASSSGRDEQYF. The CDR3 DNA is TGTGCCAGCAGCAGTGGACGTGACGAGCAGTACTTC. The variable domain in full, completed from reference TRBV7-8 and TRBJ2-7, reads GAGVSQSPRYKVAKRGQDVALRCDPISGHVSLFWYQQALGQGPEFLTYFQNEAQLDKSGLPSDRFFAERPEGSVSTLKIQRTQQEDSAVYLCASSSGRDEQYFGPGTRLTVT.

J is TRBJ2-3 and V is TRBV5-4; 12 positions match TRBD2. Trimming removed 1 base from V and 2 bases from J; junction bases left unmatched: 5. The V gene's germline CDR1 is SGHNT and CDR2 YYREEE (reference sequence). The CDR3 loop spans 17 amino acids. CDR3: CASSLRRLAGDTDTQYF. As DNA, the CDR3 is TGTGCCAGCAGCTTGCGAAGACTAGCGGGAGACACAGATACGCAGTATTTT.

The rearrangement joins TRBV28 to TRBJ1-5; D is undetermined. The CDR3 consists of 13 residues. CDR1 and CDR2 from the germline V gene are MDHEN and SYDVKM. Trimming shortened V by 10 bases and J by 2 bases, and 12 bases separated the two germline ends. In nucleotides, the CDR3 is TGTGCCAATGGGGTGAGGGGCAATCAGCCCCAGCATTTT. Amino acids: CANGVRGNQPQHF.

The chain couples TRBV2 to TRBJ1-5; tentative D call: TRBD1 (6 bases). This CDR3 has 20 amino acids. V dropped 2 bases and J dropped 5 bases, with 28 bases sitting between them. In germline, CDR1 is SNHLY, CDR2 FYNNEI. This CDR3 is CASSERGDKPRDRGYQPQHF. CDR3 nucleotide sequence: TGTGCCAGCAGTGAACGGGGGGACAAACCCCGGGACCGGGGTTATCAGCCCCAGCATTTT.

This chain connects TRBV5-1 to TRBJ1-2; TRBD1 might be the D (5 bases). Trimming removed 4 bases at V and 6 bases at J, with 10 bases between. This CDR3 has 12 residues. Germline CDR1 SGHRS, CDR2 YFSETQ. The CDR3 bases are TGCGCCAGCAGCGAGCAGGGTCATGGCTACACCTTC. This sequence encodes CASSEQGHGYTF.

The V call is TRBV19, the J call TRBJ2-1; D gene uncertain. The CDR3 loop spans 13 amino acids. Trimming removed 7 bases from V and 6 bases from J, with 13 bases in between. Germline-derived CDR1 and CDR2 are LNHDA and SQIVND (reference sequence). The CDR3 here is CASTGIHGNEQFF. As DNA, the CDR3 is TGTGCCAGTACTGGCATCCACGGCAATGAGCAGTTCTTC.

The chain uses TRBV7-5 and TRBJ2-1; the table's TRBD2 call for D was not verified on the DNA. TRBV7-5 is a listed pseudogene. The CDR3 contains 15 residues. The CDR3 reads CVRSLAGMLASEQFF. CDR3 in DNA: TGTGTCAGAAGCTTAGCTGGTATGCTAGCGAGTGAGCAGTTCTTC.

On this clone itself: This sample includes further DNA sequences coding for the same CDR3. V usage is TRBV5-1 and J usage is TRBJ2-7; 9 nucleotides line up with TRBD1. This CDR3 is built from 14 residues. Germline CDR1 and CDR2: SGHRS and YFSETQ. V dropped 3 bases and J dropped 3; count of bases not matched to a gene: 4. Written as DNA, the CDR3 is TGCGCCAGCAGCTCGGGGACAGGGAACTACGAGCAGTACTTC. It encodes CASSSGTGNYEQYF.

The CDR3 region is CAISDSLQGGETQYF. The DNA of the CDR3 is TGTGCCATCAGTGACAGTTTGCAGGGCGGAGAGACCCAGTACTTC. This rearrangement joins TRBV10-3 to TRBJ2-5; tentative D call: TRBD1 (5 bases). V was cut by 3 bases and J by 4 bases, with 15 bases left in between. CDR1 is ENHRY, CDR2 SYGVKD, per germline. This CDR3 is built from 15 residues.

The sample holds a few counts of this clone. The rearrangement uses TRBV5-4 and TRBJ1-5; D unresolved. The ends were cut back, 3 bases at V and 5 bases at J, with 9 bases in the middle. CDR3 size: 13 residues. CDR1 and CDR2 from the germline V gene are SGHNT and YYREEE (reference sequence). For the CDR3, the DNA is TGTGCCAGCAGCTACGACCCCGATCAGCCCCAGCATTTT. Translation: CASSYDPDQPQHF.

The chain employs TRBV7-2 and TRBJ2-7; TRBD1 aligns across 8 bases. The CDR3 totals 15 residues. Germline V CDR1 and CDR2: SGHTA, FQGNSA. After removal of 0 bases from V and 5 bases from J, the junction contained 6 bases not matched to a gene. In DNA form, the CDR3 reads TGTGCCAGCAGCTTAGCTTGGACAGGGATCCACGAGCAGTACTTC. It encodes CASSLAWTGIHEQYF.

This chain uses TRBV11-3 with TRBJ2-1; D is uncertain. The CDR3 extends over 16 amino acids. V shed 1 base and J shed 0 bases, with 10 bases lying between them. Germline V lookup: CDR1 SGHNT, CDR2 YENEEA. The CDR3 region is CASSLGRTSSYNEQFF. In DNA form, the CDR3 reads TGTGCCAGCAGCTTAGGAAGGACGAGCTCCTACAATGAGCAGTTCTTC.

The CDR3 spells CAWGGRMNTEAFF. The DNA for the CDR3 is TGTGCCTGGGGCGGACGGATGAACACTGAAGCTTTCTTT. The rearrangement links TRBV30 to TRBJ1-1; unclear D gene. Per germline, CDR1 GTSNPN and CDR2 SVGIG (reference sequence). The CDR3 covers 13 residues. The germline V and J ends were trimmed by 5 bases and 0 bases, with 10 bases remaining between them.

The chain is built from TRBV28 and TRBJ2-3; 9 positions match TRBD1. Trimming removed 3 bases from V and 3 bases from J; junction bases left unmatched: 7. CDR1 and CDR2 (germline): MDHEN, SYDVKM. The CDR3 length is 16 residues. CDR3 in DNA: TGTGCCAGCAGTTTCTATCCGGGACAGGGTACAGATACGCAGTATTTT. The encoded protein is CASSFYPGQGTDTQYF.

The chain employs TRBV2 and TRBJ1-1; perhaps TRBD1 as D (6 bases). There are 13 residues in the CDR3. V was trimmed by 6 bases and J by 5 bases, leaving 13 bases between them. CDR1 is SNHLY, CDR2 FYNNEI, per germline. In nucleotides, the CDR3 is TGTGCCAGCAGGCTACAGGGACCTACTGAAGCTTTCTTT. It specifies CASRLQGPTEAFF.

This rearrangement joins TRBV27 to TRBJ1-2; 7 bases are a match to TRBD1. The CDR3 length is 15 residues. The germline V gene has CDR1 MNHEY and CDR2 SMNVEV (reference sequence). With 4 bases clipped from V and 1 base from J, the junction kept 6 bases outside the gene matches. CDR3 sequence (DNA): TGTGCCAGCAGTTCTCGGGACAGACTTAACTATGGCTACACCTTC. Protein product: CASSSRDRLNYGYTF.

This chain links TRBV9 with TRBJ2-1; TRBD2 aligns across 13 bases. The trim removed 3 bases at V and 0 bases at J, leaving 15 bases unmatched. The CDR3 contains 21 residues. The germline V gene encodes CDR1 SGDLS and CDR2 YYNGEE. Here the CDR3 DNA reads TGTGCCAGCAGCGCATTGATCTCCGGGACTAGCGGGACTCGCTCCTACAATGAGCAGTTCTTC. Its translation: CASSALISGTSGTRSYNEQFF.

This clone was observed once. The J gene is TRBJ2-7, the V gene TRBV18, with TRBD2 matching over 11 bases. V shed 4 bases, J shed 4 bases, and the junction held 6 bases outside the gene matches. Germline assignment: CDR1 KGHSH and CDR2 LQKENI. This CDR3 region has 15 residues. CDR3 DNA sequence: TGTGCCAGCTCACAACTTAGCGGGAGGGATTACGAGCAGTACTTC. Translation: CASSQLSGRDYEQYF.

The gene calls are TRBV19 and TRBJ1-1, with a tentative D call TRBD1 (6 bases). Trimming took 0 bases from V and 0 from J, leaving 11 bases between them. This CDR3 is built from 16 residues. Germline values: CDR1 LNHDA, CDR2 SQIVND (reference sequence). CDR3 DNA: TGTGCCAGTAGTATAGAACAGGGCAAATTGAACACTGAAGCTTTCTTT. Translating it yields CASSIEQGKLNTEAFF.

V usage is TRBV19 and J usage is TRBJ2-5; D remains unclear. The DNA end favors TRBJ2-7, so the J call may be wrong. The CDR3 spans 15 residues. Germline CDR1 and CDR2: LNHDA and SQIVND (reference sequence). DNA for the CDR3: TGTGCCAGTAGTCCTCTCATCGGGCGCTCCTACGAGCAGTACTTC. It specifies CASSPLIGRSYEQYF.

This chain uses TRBV4-2 with TRBJ2-2, with TRBD2 matching over 13 bases. The V and J ends lost 3 bases and 7 bases, in that order; junction bases with no gene match: 11. From germline, CDR1 is LGHNA and CDR2 YNFKEQ. This CDR3 contains 18 residues. CDR3: CASSHELGLAGENGELFF. The CDR3 nucleotides read TGTGCCAGCAGCCATGAGCTTGGACTAGCGGGAGAAAACGGGGAGCTGTTTTTT.

The rearrangement joins TRBV7-3 to TRBJ2-3; TRBD2 aligns across 7 bases. V lost 6 bases, J lost 0 bases, and 0 bases stayed unmatched. Per germline, CDR1 SGHTA and CDR2 FQGTGA. This CDR3 is 13 amino acids long. CDR3 residues: CASRTSSTDTQYF. CDR3 in DNA: TGTGCCAGCAGGACTAGCAGCACAGATACGCAGTATTTT.

The V and J genes are TRBV2 and TRBJ2-2; maybe TRBD1 (6 bases). CDR1 and CDR2 (germline): SNHLY, FYNNEI. This CDR3 spans 15 amino acids. The ends were cut back, 4 bases at V and 3 bases at J, with 12 bases in the middle. The CDR3 region is CASSVQGTHTGELFF. The CDR3 DNA reads TGTGCCAGCAGTGTTCAGGGGACACACACCGGGGAGCTGTTTTTT.

In its sample, this clone was seen once. CDR3 loop: CASSSGGGADTQYF. CDR3 in DNA: TGCGCCAGCAGCTCCGGCGGTGGCGCAGATACGCAGTATTTT. This chain links TRBV5-1 with TRBJ2-3; no definite D call. CDR3 length equals 14 residues. The germline V gene encodes CDR1 SGHRS and CDR2 YFSETQ. V was cut by 3 bases and J by 4 bases, with 12 bases left in between.

The V gene is TRBV29-1, the J gene TRBJ2-7; D call uncertain. This CDR3 is built from 13 residues. CDR1 is SQVTM, CDR2 ANQGSEA, per germline. With 5 bases removed from V and 3 bases from J, the gap between germline ends came to 14 bases. The CDR3 DNA reads TGCAGCGTTAAGCTTGCGGCTGGCTACGAGCAGTACTTC. Its translation: CSVKLAAGYEQYF.

In DNA, the CDR3 is TGCGCCAGCAGTTCCGGAGCTACGCAGTATTTT. Translation gives CASSSGATQYF. The chain is built from TRBV5-1 and TRBJ2-3; the D is unclear. CDR3 size: 11 residues. V lost 5 bases and J lost 8, with 9 bases in between. Germline values: CDR1 SGHRS, CDR2 YFSETQ.

The rearrangement links TRBV5-4 to TRBJ1-2; unclear D gene. Between the trimmed V and J ends, which lost 4 bases and 8 bases, there was a span of 9 bases. Per germline, CDR1 SGHNT and CDR2 YYREEE (reference sequence). There are 11 residues in the CDR3. The chain's CDR3 is CASSHSKGYTF. CDR3 nucleotides: TGTGCCAGCAGCCACTCAAAGGGCTACACCTTC.